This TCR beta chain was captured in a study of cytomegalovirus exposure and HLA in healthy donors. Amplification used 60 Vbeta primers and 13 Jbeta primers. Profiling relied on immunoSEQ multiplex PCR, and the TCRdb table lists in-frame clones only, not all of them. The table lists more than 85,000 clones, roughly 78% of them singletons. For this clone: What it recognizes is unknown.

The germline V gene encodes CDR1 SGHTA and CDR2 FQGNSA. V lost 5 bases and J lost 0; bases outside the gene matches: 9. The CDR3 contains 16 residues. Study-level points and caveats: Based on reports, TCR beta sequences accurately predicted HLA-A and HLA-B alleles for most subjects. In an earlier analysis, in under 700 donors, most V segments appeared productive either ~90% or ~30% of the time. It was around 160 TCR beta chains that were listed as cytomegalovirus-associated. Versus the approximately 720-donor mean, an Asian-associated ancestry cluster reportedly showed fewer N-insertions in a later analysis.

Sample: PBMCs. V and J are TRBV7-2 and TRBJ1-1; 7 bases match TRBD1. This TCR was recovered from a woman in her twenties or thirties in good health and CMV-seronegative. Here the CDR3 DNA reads TGTGCCAGCAGCCTCCGGGACAGCTTATTGAACACTGAAGCTTTCTTT. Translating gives CASSLRDSLLNTEAFF. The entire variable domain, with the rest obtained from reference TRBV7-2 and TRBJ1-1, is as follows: GAGVSQSPSNKVTEKGKDVELRCDPISGHTALYWYRQSLGQGLEFLIYFQGNSAPDKSGLPSDRFSAERTGGSVSTLTIQRTQQEDSAVYLCASSLRDSLLNTEAFFGQGTRLTVV.